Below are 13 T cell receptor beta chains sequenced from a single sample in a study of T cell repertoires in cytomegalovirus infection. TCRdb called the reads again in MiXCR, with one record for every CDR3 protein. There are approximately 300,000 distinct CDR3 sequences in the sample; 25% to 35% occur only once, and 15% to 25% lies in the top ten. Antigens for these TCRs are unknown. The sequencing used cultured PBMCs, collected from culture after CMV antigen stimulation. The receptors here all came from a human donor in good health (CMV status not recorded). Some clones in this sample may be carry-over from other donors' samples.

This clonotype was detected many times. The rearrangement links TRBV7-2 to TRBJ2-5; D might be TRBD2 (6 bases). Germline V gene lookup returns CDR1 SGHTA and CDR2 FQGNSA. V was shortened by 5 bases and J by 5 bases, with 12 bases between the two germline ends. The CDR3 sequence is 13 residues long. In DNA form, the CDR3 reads TGTGCCAGCAGCCCGACGGGGGTGGAGACCCAGTACTTC. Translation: CASSPTGVETQYF.

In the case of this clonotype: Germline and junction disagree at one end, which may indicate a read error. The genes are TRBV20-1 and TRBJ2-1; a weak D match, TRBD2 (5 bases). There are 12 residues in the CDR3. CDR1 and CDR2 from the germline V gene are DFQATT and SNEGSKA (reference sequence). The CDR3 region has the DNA TGCAGTGCCAGAGAGGGAAACAATGAGCAGTTCTTC. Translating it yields CSAREGNNEQFF.

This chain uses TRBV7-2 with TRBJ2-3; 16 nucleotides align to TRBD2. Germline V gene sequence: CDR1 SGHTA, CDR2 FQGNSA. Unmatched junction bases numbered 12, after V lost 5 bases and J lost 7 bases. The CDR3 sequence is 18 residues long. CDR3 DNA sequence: TGTGCCAGCAGCCCCTCGGGGACTAGCGGGAGGGCGGTAAATACGCAGTATTTT. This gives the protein CASSPSGTSGRAVNTQYF.

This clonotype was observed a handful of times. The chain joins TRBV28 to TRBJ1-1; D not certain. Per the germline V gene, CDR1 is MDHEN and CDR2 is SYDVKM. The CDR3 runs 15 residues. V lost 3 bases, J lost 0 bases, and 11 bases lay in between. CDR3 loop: CASSFPGMLNTEAFF. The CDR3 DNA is TGTGCCAGCAGTTTTCCAGGAATGCTGAACACTGAAGCTTTCTTT.

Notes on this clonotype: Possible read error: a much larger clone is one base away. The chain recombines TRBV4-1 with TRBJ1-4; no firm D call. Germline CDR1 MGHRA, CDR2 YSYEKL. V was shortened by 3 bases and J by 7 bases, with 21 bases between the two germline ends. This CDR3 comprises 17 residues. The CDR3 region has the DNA TGCGCCAGCAGCCACCCCCAGCAAGGGCGGTTTAGTGAAAAACTGTTTTTT. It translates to CASSHPQQGRFSEKLFF.

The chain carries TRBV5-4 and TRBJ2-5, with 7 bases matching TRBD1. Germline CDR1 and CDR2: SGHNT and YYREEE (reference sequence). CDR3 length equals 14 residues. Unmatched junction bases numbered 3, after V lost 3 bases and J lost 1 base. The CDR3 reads CASSSRGSQETQYF. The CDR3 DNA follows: TGTGCCAGCAGCTCCAGGGGGTCCCAAGAGACCCAGTACTTC.

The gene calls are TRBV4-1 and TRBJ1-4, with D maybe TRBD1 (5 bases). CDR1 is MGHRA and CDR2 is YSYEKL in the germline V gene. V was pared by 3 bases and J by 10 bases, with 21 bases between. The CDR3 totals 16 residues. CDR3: CASSHDPGYLGGKLFF. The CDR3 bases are TGCGCCAGCAGCCATGATCCCGGTTATCTGGGGGGAAAACTGTTTTTT.

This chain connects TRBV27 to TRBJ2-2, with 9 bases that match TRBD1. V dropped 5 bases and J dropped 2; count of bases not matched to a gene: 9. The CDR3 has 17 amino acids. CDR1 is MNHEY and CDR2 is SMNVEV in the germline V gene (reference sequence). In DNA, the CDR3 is TGTGCCAGCAGTACCCCCCGGGACAGGGCCAACACCGGGGAGCTGTTTTTT. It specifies CASSTPRDRANTGELFF.

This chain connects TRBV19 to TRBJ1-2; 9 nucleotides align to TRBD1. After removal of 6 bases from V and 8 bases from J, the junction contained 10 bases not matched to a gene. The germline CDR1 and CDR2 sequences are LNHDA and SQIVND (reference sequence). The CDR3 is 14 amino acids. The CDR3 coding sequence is TGTGCCAGTAGCGTATATACAGGGGGCGGCGGCTACACCTTC. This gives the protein CASSVYTGGGGYTF.

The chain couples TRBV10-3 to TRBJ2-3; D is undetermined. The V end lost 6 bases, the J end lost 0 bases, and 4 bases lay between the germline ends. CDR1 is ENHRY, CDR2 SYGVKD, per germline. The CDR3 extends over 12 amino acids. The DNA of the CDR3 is TGTGCCATCAGCCCCAGCACAGATACGCAGTATTTT. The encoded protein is CAISPSTDTQYF.

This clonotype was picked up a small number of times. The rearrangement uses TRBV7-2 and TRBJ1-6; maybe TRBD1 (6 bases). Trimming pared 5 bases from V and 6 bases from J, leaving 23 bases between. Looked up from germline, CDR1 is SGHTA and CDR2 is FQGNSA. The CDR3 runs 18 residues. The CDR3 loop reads CASSPIMEPGGLNSPLHF. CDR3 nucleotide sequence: TGTGCCAGCAGCCCCATTATGGAGCCGGGGGGCCTTAATTCACCCCTCCACTTT.

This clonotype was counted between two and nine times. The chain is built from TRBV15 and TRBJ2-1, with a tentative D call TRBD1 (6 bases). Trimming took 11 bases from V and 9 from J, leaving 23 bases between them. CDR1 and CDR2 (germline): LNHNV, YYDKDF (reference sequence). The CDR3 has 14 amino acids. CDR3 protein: CASAEGESHSEQFF. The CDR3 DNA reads TGTGCCTCTGCTGAGGGGGAGTCACACAGTGAGCAGTTCTTC.

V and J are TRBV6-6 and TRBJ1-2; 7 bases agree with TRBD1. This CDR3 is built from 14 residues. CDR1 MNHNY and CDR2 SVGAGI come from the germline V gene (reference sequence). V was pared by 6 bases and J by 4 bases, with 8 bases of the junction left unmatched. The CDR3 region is CASSYTGVGYGYTF. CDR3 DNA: TGTGCCAGCAGCTACACAGGGGTCGGCTATGGCTACACCTTC.